The entry below describes one T cell receptor beta chain. What it recognizes is unknown. The data were produced by immunoSEQ multiplex PCR, yet TCRdb's version contains in-frame clones alone and is incomplete. Of over 100,000 clones in the sample, roughly 90% were seen once. The V gene lost 0 bases and the J gene lost 2 bases, with 10 bases spanning the gap. Germline V gives CDR1 MNHEY, CDR2 SVGAGI. The CDR3 contains 15 residues. The data derive from a study of cytomegalovirus exposure and HLA in healthy donors. Points from the study as a whole: In vitro work confirmed that a few CMV-associated chains recognize CMV antigens.

Sequenced input: PBMCs. This clonotype originated in a woman younger than 35 in good health and CMV-seropositive. V usage is TRBV6-5 and J usage is TRBJ1-2; TRBD1 might be the D (6 bases). In DNA, the CDR3 is TGTGCCAGCAGTTACTCGTACAGGGAAAACTATGGCTACACCTTC. Protein sequence: CASSYSYRENYGYTF.